Listed below are T cell receptor beta chains from one sample, sequenced in a study of OX40 agonist ivuxolimab in advanced cancers. TCRdb's table, derived via immunoSEQ multiplex PCR, lists solely in-frame clones and lacks some. The profile shows around 33,000 clones, roughly 90% of them singletons. This sample comprised CD4+ or CD8+ T cells sorted from blood, obtained in a trial of the OX40 agonist ivuxolimab. Source of these receptors: an adult with an advanced solid tumor such as melanoma, head and neck, liver or kidney cancer. Both conserved end residues are part of each CDR3. The order of the fields is CDR3 protein, CDR3 DNA, D gene, J gene, V gene, clone size. A D gene is named only where the DNA matches it firmly. Clone size appears in some rows only: once, few, many, or a class for an expanded clone.

CDR3 protein: CASSLDQAFVTYEQYF
CDR3 DNA: TGTGCCAGCAGCTTAGATCAGGCCTTTGTCACCTACGAGCAGTACTTC
D gene: NA
J gene: TRBJ2-7
V gene: TRBV7-2
clone size: NA

CDR3 protein: CASTGGTSGYNEQFF
CDR3 DNA: TGCGCCAGCACCGGAGGGACTAGCGGCTACAATGAGCAGTTCTTC
D gene: TRBD2
J gene: TRBJ2-1
V gene: TRBV5-1
clone size: NA

CDR3 protein: CASSLGLSTDTQYF
CDR3 DNA: TGTGCCAGCAGCTTGGGACTTTCCACAGATACGCAGTATTTT
D gene: NA
J gene: TRBJ2-3
V gene: TRBV11-3
clone size: NA

CDR3 protein: CASSVGQPYEQYF
CDR3 DNA: TGTGCCAGCAGTGTAGGACAGCCTTACGAGCAGTACTTC
D gene: NA
J gene: TRBJ2-7
V gene: TRBV2
clone size: few

CDR3 protein: CASSTETTAGNTIYF
CDR3 DNA: TGCGCCAGCAGCACGGAGACAACGGCTGGAAACACCATATATTTT
D gene: NA
J gene: TRBJ1-3
V gene: TRBV5-1
clone size: NA

CDR3 protein: CASSEEVGGSFYGYTF
CDR3 DNA: TGTGCCAGCAGTGAAGAAGTGGGGGGTTCCTTCTATGGCTACACCTTC
D gene: NA
J gene: TRBJ1-2
V gene: TRBV6-1
clone size: NA

CDR3 protein: CARSLGIYMNTEAFF
CDR3 DNA: TGTGCCAGAAGCTTAGGGATTTACATGAACACTGAAGCTTTCTTT
D gene: NA
J gene: TRBJ1-1
V gene: TRBV7-5
clone size: NA

CDR3 protein: CASSLAQTYGYTF
CDR3 DNA: TGTGCCAGCAGCTTAGCACAAACCTATGGCTACACCTTC
D gene: NA
J gene: TRBJ1-2
V gene: TRBV7-2
clone size: NA

CDR3 protein: CASSLGGDIYYNEQFF
CDR3 DNA: TGTGCCAGCAGCTTGGGCGGGGACATCTACTACAATGAGCAGTTCTTC
D gene: NA
J gene: TRBJ2-1
V gene: TRBV5-4
clone size: NA

CDR3 protein: CASSPAGADTEAFF
CDR3 DNA: TGTGCCAGCTCACCAGCAGGGGCGGACACTGAAGCTTTCTTT
D gene: NA
J gene: TRBJ1-1
V gene: TRBV18
clone size: once

CDR3 protein: CASSEATGELFF
CDR3 DNA: TGTGCCAGCAGTGAAGCGACCGGGGAGCTGTTTTTT
D gene: NA
J gene: TRBJ2-2
V gene: TRBV6-1
clone size: NA

CDR3 protein: CASSLEIRSGNTIYF
CDR3 DNA: TGCGCCAGCAGCTTGGAAATCCGCTCTGGAAACACCATATATTTT
D gene: NA
J gene: TRBJ1-3
V gene: TRBV5-1
clone size: NA

CDR3 protein: CASSRGLAGIDTQYF
CDR3 DNA: TGCGCCAGCAGCCGGGGACTAGCGGGAATAGATACGCAGTATTTT
D gene: TRBD2
J gene: TRBJ2-3
V gene: TRBV5-1
clone size: NA

CDR3 protein: CAISEMGGASNQPQHF
CDR3 DNA: TGTGCCATCAGTGAGATGGGGGGTGCTAGCAATCAGCCCCAGCATTTT
D gene: NA
J gene: TRBJ1-5
V gene: TRBV10-3
clone size: NA

CDR3 protein: CASSLEQGGRLREQYF
CDR3 DNA: TGTGCCAGCAGCTTAGAACAGGGGGGCCGACTACGGGAGCAGTACTTC
D gene: TRBD1
J gene: TRBJ2-7
V gene: TRBV7-9
clone size: few

CDR3 protein: CASSLSRGYEQYF
CDR3 DNA: TGTGCCAGCAGCTTAAGCCGCGGCTACGAGCAGTACTTC
D gene: NA
J gene: TRBJ2-7
V gene: TRBV7-2
clone size: few

CDR3 protein: CASRTMTGYAGYTF
CDR3 DNA: TGTGCCAGCAGGACTATGACAGGGTATGCTGGCTACACCTTC
D gene: TRBD1
J gene: TRBJ1-2
V gene: TRBV6-5
clone size: NA

CDR3 protein: CASSITWGDTGELFF
CDR3 DNA: TGTGCCAGTAGTATTACATGGGGGGACACCGGGGAGCTGTTTTTT
D gene: NA
J gene: TRBJ2-2
V gene: TRBV19
clone size: once

CDR3 protein: CASSLLPVGGGMNTEAFF
CDR3 DNA: TGTGCCAGCAGCTTACTACCTGTAGGCGGGGGGATGAACACTGAAGCTTTCTTT
D gene: NA
J gene: TRBJ1-1
V gene: TRBV7-8
clone size: NA

CDR3 protein: CASSMQGAGNTIYF
CDR3 DNA: TGTGCCAGTAGTATGCAAGGGGCTGGAAACACCATATATTTT
D gene: NA
J gene: TRBJ1-3
V gene: TRBV19
clone size: NA

CDR3 protein: CASSLVRRGREAFF
CDR3 DNA: TGTGCCAGCAGCTTAGTTCGCAGGGGCCGTGAAGCTTTCTTT
D gene: NA
J gene: TRBJ1-1
V gene: TRBV11-3
clone size: NA

CDR3 protein: CASSQSKRGTDTQYF
CDR3 DNA: TGTGCCAGCAGCCAGAGTAAGAGGGGGACAGATACGCAGTATTTT
D gene: NA
J gene: TRBJ2-3
V gene: TRBV28
clone size: NA

CDR3 protein: CASARVTDTQYF
CDR3 DNA: TGTGCCAGCGCCAGGGTTACAGATACGCAGTATTTT
D gene: NA
J gene: TRBJ2-3
V gene: TRBV6-1
clone size: NA

CDR3 protein: CASSLGTIGYTF
CDR3 DNA: TGTGCCAGCAGTTTAGGAACTATCGGCTACACCTTC
D gene: NA
J gene: TRBJ1-2
V gene: TRBV28
clone size: NA

CDR3 protein: CASRRFDTQYF
CDR3 DNA: TGTGCCAGCAGGAGGTTTGATACGCAGTATTTT
D gene: NA
J gene: TRBJ2-3
V gene: TRBV11-3
clone size: NA

CDR3 protein: CASSQGGGRYQETQYF
CDR3 DNA: TGCGCCAGCAGCCAAGGAGGCGGCAGGTACCAAGAGACCCAGTACTTC
D gene: NA
J gene: TRBJ2-5
V gene: TRBV4-1
clone size: once

CDR3 protein: CASSRDRGGTYEQYF
CDR3 DNA: TGTGCCAGCAGCCGGGACAGGGGGGGAACCTACGAGCAGTACTTC
D gene: TRBD1
J gene: TRBJ2-7
V gene: TRBV7-2
clone size: NA

CDR3 protein: CASSLVGEITEAFF
CDR3 DNA: TGCGCCAGCAGCTTGGTTGGGGAAATCACTGAAGCTTTCTTT
D gene: NA
J gene: TRBJ1-1
V gene: TRBV5-1
clone size: few

CDR3 protein: CASSLDDLETQYF
CDR3 DNA: TGCGCCAGCAGCTTGGACGATTTGGAGACCCAGTACTTC
D gene: NA
J gene: TRBJ2-5
V gene: TRBV5-1
clone size: NA

CDR3 protein: CSVVAHMNTEAFF
CDR3 DNA: TGCAGCGTTGTGGCACACATGAACACTGAAGCTTTCTTT
D gene: NA
J gene: TRBJ1-1
V gene: TRBV29-1
clone size: NA

CDR3 protein: CASSLVDIGTAGELFF
CDR3 DNA: TGCGCCAGCAGCTTGGTGGACATAGGGACAGCCGGGGAGCTGTTTTTT
D gene: TRBD1
J gene: TRBJ2-2
V gene: TRBV5-1
clone size: NA

CDR3 protein: CSVDRRSTEAFF
CDR3 DNA: TGCAGCGTTGATCGTCGGAGCACTGAAGCTTTCTTT
D gene: NA
J gene: TRBJ1-1
V gene: TRBV29-1
clone size: NA

CDR3 protein: CASSRGNYGYTF
CDR3 DNA: TGTGCCAGTTCTAGGGGAAACTATGGCTACACCTTC
D gene: NA
J gene: TRBJ1-2
V gene: TRBV27
clone size: NA

CDR3 protein: CATLLTGANVLTF
CDR3 DNA: TGTGCCACACTATTAACAGGGGCCAACGTCCTGACTTTC
D gene: NA
J gene: TRBJ2-6
V gene: TRBV10-3
clone size: NA

CDR3 protein: CASSADSYNEQFF
CDR3 DNA: TGTGCCAGCTCAGCGGACAGCTACAATGAGCAGTTCTTC
D gene: NA
J gene: TRBJ2-1
V gene: TRBV18
clone size: NA

CDR3 protein: CASGPYGLMNTEAFF
CDR3 DNA: TGTGCCAGCGGACCCTACGGCCTCATGAACACTGAAGCTTTCTTT
D gene: NA
J gene: TRBJ1-1
V gene: TRBV28
clone size: NA

CDR3 protein: CASHEGTEGVYGYTF
CDR3 DNA: TGCGCCAGTCATGAGGGGACAGAGGGGGTATATGGCTACACCTTC
D gene: TRBD1
J gene: TRBJ1-2
V gene: TRBV5-1
clone size: NA

CDR3 protein: CASSYSGPYNSPLHF
CDR3 DNA: TGTGCCAGCAGTTACAGCGGGCCCTATAATTCACCCCTCCACTTT
D gene: NA
J gene: TRBJ1-6
V gene: TRBV6-6
clone size: few

CDR3 protein: CASSLRTGHSIGAFF
CDR3 DNA: TGTGCCAGCAGCTTACGGACAGGTCACTCGATCGGAGCTTTCTTT
D gene: TRBD1
J gene: TRBJ1-1
V gene: TRBV11-3
clone size: NA

CDR3 protein: CASSLDQETQYF
CDR3 DNA: TGCGCCAGCAGCTTGGACCAAGAGACCCAGTACTTC
D gene: NA
J gene: TRBJ2-5
V gene: TRBV5-1
clone size: NA

CDR3 protein: CASSQDPASGLPSGANVLTF
CDR3 DNA: TGCGCCAGCAGCCAAGATCCGGCTAGCGGGCTCCCCTCTGGGGCCAACGTCCTGACTTTC
D gene: TRBD2
J gene: TRBJ2-6
V gene: TRBV4-3
clone size: NA

CDR3 protein: CASSGGSLLYGYTF
CDR3 DNA: TGTGCCAGTAGTGGCGGGTCCCTTCTCTATGGCTACACCTTC
D gene: NA
J gene: TRBJ1-2
V gene: TRBV19
clone size: NA

CDR3 protein: CAISESAGPQHF
CDR3 DNA: TGTGCCATCAGTGAGTCGGCCGGGCCCCAGCATTTT
D gene: NA
J gene: TRBJ1-5
V gene: TRBV10-3
clone size: few

CDR3 protein: CASGGANVLTF
CDR3 DNA: TGTGCCAGCGGTGGGGCCAACGTCCTGACTTTC
D gene: NA
J gene: TRBJ2-6
V gene: TRBV6-5
clone size: NA

CDR3 protein: CASSLMRQPQHF
CDR3 DNA: TGTGCCAGTAGCCTGATGAGGCAGCCCCAGCATTTT
D gene: NA
J gene: TRBJ1-5
V gene: TRBV19
clone size: NA

CDR3 protein: CASSVKVTDTQYF
CDR3 DNA: TGTGCCAGCAGTGTAAAGGTTACAGATACGCAGTATTTT
D gene: NA
J gene: TRBJ2-3
V gene: TRBV6-1
clone size: NA

CDR3 protein: CASNLAGGPHEQFF
CDR3 DNA: TGTGCCAGCAATTTAGCGGGAGGGCCCCATGAGCAGTTCTTC
D gene: TRBD2
J gene: TRBJ2-1
V gene: TRBV25-1
clone size: NA

CDR3 protein: CASRNTAYEQYF
CDR3 DNA: TGTGCCAGCAGAAATACGGCCTACGAGCAGTACTTC
D gene: NA
J gene: TRBJ2-7
V gene: TRBV21-1
clone size: NA

CDR3 protein: CASSQVRGSGSIDEQYF
CDR3 DNA: TGTGCCAGCAGCCAAGTAAGGGGTAGCGGGAGTATCGACGAGCAGTACTTC
D gene: TRBD2
J gene: TRBJ2-7
V gene: TRBV14
clone size: once

CDR3 protein: CASSLEPGGANVLTF
CDR3 DNA: TGTGCCAGCAGCTTAGAGCCGGGGGGGGCCAACGTCCTGACTTTC
D gene: NA
J gene: TRBJ2-6
V gene: TRBV7-2
clone size: NA

CDR3 protein: CASRPGTSSYNEQFF
CDR3 DNA: TGTGCCAGCAGACCGGGGACTAGCAGTTACAATGAGCAGTTCTTC
D gene: TRBD2
J gene: TRBJ2-1
V gene: TRBV5-5
clone size: NA

CDR3 protein: CASSSGTESAYEQYF
CDR3 DNA: TGTGCCAGCAGCTCCGGGACAGAAAGTGCCTACGAGCAGTACTTC
D gene: TRBD1
J gene: TRBJ2-7
V gene: TRBV7-2
clone size: once

CDR3 protein: CATKTKEVAGAGEQFF
CDR3 DNA: TGTGCCACCAAGACTAAGGAGGTAGCGGGAGCGGGTGAGCAGTTCTTC
D gene: TRBD2
J gene: TRBJ2-1
V gene: TRBV15
clone size: NA

CDR3 protein: CASSEGLAGGGRCEQYF
CDR3 DNA: TGCGCCAGCAGCGAAGGACTAGCGGGAGGTGGAAGGTGCGAGCAGTACTTC
D gene: TRBD2
J gene: TRBJ2-7
V gene: TRBV10-1
clone size: NA

CDR3 protein: CARGLGFESSYNEQFF
CDR3 DNA: TGTGCCAGAGGACTGGGCTTCGAGAGCTCCTACAATGAGCAGTTCTTC
D gene: NA
J gene: TRBJ2-1
V gene: TRBV19
clone size: NA

CDR3 protein: CASSLGRGYTF
CDR3 DNA: TGTGCCAGCAGCTTGGGGCGAGGCTACACCTTC
D gene: NA
J gene: TRBJ1-2
V gene: TRBV9
clone size: few

CDR3 protein: CASSLRTSNEKLFF
CDR3 DNA: TGTGCCAGCAGTTTGAGAACATCTAATGAAAAACTGTTTTTT
D gene: NA
J gene: TRBJ1-4
V gene: TRBV6-5
clone size: NA

CDR3 protein: CASGLGNTGELFF
CDR3 DNA: TGTGCTAGTGGTTTGGGGAACACCGGGGAGCTGTTTTTT
D gene: NA
J gene: TRBJ2-2
V gene: TRBV12-5
clone size: NA